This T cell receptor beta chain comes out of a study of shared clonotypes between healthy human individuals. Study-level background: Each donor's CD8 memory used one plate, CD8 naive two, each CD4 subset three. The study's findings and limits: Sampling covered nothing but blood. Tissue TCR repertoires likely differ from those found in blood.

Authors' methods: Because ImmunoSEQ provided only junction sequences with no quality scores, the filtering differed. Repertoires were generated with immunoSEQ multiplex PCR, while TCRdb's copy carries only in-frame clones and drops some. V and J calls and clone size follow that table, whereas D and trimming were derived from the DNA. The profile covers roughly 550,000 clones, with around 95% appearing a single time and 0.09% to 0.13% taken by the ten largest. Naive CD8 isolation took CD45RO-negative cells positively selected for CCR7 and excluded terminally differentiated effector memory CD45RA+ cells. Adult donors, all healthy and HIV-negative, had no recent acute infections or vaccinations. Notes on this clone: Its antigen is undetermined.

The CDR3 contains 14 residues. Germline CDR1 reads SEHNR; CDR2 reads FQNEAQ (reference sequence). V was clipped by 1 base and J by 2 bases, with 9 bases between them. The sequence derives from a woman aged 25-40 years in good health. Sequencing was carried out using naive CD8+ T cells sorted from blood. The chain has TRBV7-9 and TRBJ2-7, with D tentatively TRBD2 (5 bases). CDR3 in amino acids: CASSLVEGPYEQYF. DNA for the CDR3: TGTGCCAGCAGCTTAGTTGAGGGCCCCTACGAGCAGTACTTC. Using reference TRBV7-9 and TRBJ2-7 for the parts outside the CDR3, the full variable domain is DTGVSQNPRHKITKRGQNVTFRCDPISEHNRLYWYRQTLGQGPEFLTYFQNEAQLEKSRLLSDRFSAERPKGSFSTLEIQRTEQGDSAMYLCASSLVEGPYEQYFGPGTRLTVT.